The T cell receptor beta chain under discussion was sequenced for a study of cytomegalovirus exposure and HLA in healthy donors. Across the study: Roughly 80 million unique TCRs from HLA-typed donors made up an early data release.

The CDR3 consists of 16 residues. The V gene's germline CDR1 is MNHNS and CDR2 SASEGT. V lost 0 bases and J 5 bases, leaving 16 bases between the germline ends. Study-level points and caveats: Excluded: some indistinguishable V segments such as TRBV6-2 and TRBV6-3.

A note on this clone: Its antigen remains unknown.

Both 60 Vbeta primers and 13 Jbeta primers went into the PCR. The method was immunoSEQ multiplex PCR; TCRdb's version includes in-frame clones alone and lacks a portion of them. This sample has over 75,000 clones; approximately 76% occur once, and the top ten carry over 6%. Each donor was healthy, and each was a bone marrow donor. Specimen: PBMCs. The sequence was obtained from a man aged 35 to 55 in good health and CMV-seropositive. The chain recombines TRBV6-1 with TRBJ1-2; D possibly corresponds to TRBD1 (6 bases). The CDR3 sequence is CASSEASAGGRYGYTF. The DNA of the CDR3 is TGTGCCAGCAGTGAAGCGTCCGCGGGGGGGCGGTATGGCTACACCTTC.